The TCR beta chain under discussion was sequenced for a study of control samples from healthy donors and cancer patients. Only in-frame clones appear in the TCRdb table, and some are missing; sequencing was by immunoSEQ multiplex PCR. This table holds 85,000 to 90,000 clones, 85% to 90% found once. Note on this clone: Sequence at one end of the junction differs from germline and may be a read error.

Per germline, CDR1 MNHEY and CDR2 SVGAGI. The CDR3 is 13 amino acids. The rearrangement joins TRBV6-5 to TRBJ1-6; a weak D match, TRBD1 (5 bases). The clonotype originates from a woman aged 40 to 49 in good health. What was sequenced was blood. CDR3 amino acids: CASSYDRTRPFHF. For the CDR3, the DNA is TGTGCCAGCAGCTATGACAGAACTAGACCCTTCCACTTT.